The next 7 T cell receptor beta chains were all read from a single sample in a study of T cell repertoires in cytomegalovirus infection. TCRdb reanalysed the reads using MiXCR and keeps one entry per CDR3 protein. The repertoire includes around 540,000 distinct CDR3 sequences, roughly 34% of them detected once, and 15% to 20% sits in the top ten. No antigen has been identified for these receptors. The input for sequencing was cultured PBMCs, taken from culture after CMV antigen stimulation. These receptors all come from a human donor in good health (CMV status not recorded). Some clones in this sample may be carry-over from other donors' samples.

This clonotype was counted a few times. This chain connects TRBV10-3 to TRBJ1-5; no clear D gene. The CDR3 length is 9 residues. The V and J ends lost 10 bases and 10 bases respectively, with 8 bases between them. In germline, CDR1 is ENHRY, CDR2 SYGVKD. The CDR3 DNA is TGTGCCACCACAGTACCCCAGCATTTT. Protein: CATTVPQHF.

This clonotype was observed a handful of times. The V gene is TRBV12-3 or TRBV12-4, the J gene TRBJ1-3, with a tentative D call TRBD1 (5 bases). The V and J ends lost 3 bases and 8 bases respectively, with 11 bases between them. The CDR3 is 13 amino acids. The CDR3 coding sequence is TGTGCCAGCAGTTTTAGAGGGACCGACACCATATATTTT. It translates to CASSFRGTDTIYF.

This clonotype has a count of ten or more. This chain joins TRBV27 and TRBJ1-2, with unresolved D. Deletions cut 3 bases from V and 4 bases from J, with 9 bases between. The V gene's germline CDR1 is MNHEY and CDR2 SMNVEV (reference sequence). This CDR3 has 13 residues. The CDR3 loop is CASSLGSTYGYTF. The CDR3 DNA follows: TGTGCCAGCAGTTTGGGCAGCACCTATGGCTACACCTTC.

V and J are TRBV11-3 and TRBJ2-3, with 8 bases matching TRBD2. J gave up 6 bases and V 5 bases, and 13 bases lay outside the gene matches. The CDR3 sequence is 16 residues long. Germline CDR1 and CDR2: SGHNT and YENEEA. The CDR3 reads CASSPRGAGAPDTQYF. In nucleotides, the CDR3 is TGTGCCAGCAGCCCACGTGGAGCGGGAGCCCCCGATACGCAGTATTTT. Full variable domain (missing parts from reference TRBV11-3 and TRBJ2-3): EAGVVQSPRYKIIEKKQPVAFWCNPISGHNTLYWYLQNLGQGPELLIRYENEEAVDDSQLPKDRFSAERLKGVDSTLKIQPAELGDSAVYLCASSPRGAGAPDTQYFGPGTRLTVL.

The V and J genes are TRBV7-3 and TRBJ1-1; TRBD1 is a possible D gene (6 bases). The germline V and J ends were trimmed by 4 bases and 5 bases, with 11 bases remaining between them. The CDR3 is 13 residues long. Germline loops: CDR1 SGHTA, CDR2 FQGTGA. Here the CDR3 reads CASSSRGRTEAFF. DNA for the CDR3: TGTGCCAGCAGCTCCAGGGGTCGGACTGAAGCTTTCTTT.

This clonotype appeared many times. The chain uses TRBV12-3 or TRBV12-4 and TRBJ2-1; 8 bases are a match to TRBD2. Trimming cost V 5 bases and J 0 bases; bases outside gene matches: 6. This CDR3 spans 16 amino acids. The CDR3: CASSPREVYSYNEQFF. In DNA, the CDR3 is TGTGCCAGCAGTCCGCGGGAGGTCTACTCCTACAATGAGCAGTTCTTC.

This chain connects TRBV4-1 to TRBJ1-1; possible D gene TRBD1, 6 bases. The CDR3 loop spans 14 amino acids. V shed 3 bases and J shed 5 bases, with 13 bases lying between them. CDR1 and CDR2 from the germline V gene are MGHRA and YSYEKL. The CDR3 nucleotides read TGCGCCAGCAGCCATACAGGGTGGGCGACTGAAGCTTTCTTT. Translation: CASSHTGWATEAFF.